This note documents a single T cell receptor (beta chain) sequence. This entry comes from a study of T cell repertoires in cytomegalovirus infection. The CDR3 is 12 amino acids. From germline, CDR1 is SQVTM and CDR2 ANQGSEA. The J segment lost 5 bases and the V segment lost 7 bases, leaving 6 bases of the junction unmatched. TCRdb redid the calling of the reads with MiXCR, one entry per CDR3 protein. Among 150,000 to 200,000 distinct CDR3 sequences, about 28% were seen once, and the ten largest hold just over 30%. Sequencing was carried out using PBMCs. The chain recombines TRBV29-1 with TRBJ2-7; 9 bases are shared with TRBD2. The source of this sequence is a human donor in good health (CMV status not recorded). Some clones in this sample may be carry-over from other donors' samples. DNA for the CDR3: TGCAGCGCTGCGGGGGGGGAAAACGAGCAGTACTTC. It is translated as CSAAGGENEQYF.